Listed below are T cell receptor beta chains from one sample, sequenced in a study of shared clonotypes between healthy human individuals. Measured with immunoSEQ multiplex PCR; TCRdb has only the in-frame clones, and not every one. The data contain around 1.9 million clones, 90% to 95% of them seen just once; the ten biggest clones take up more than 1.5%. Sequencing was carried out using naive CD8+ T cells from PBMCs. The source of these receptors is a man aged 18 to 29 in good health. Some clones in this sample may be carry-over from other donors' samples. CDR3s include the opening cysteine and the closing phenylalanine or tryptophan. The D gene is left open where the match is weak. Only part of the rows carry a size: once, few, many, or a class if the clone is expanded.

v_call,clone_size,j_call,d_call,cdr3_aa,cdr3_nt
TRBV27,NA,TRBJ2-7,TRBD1,CASVGSREQGGYEQYF,TGTGCCAGCGTGGGAAGCCGGGAACAGGGGGGCTACGAGCAGTACTTC
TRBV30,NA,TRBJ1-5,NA,CAWSVLGGVQPQHF,TGTGCCTGGAGTGTACTCGGGGGCGTCCAGCCCCAGCATTTT
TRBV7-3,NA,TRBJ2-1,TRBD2,CTSSPGLVINNEQFF,TGTACCAGCAGCCCTGGACTAGTTATAAACAATGAGCAGTTCTTC
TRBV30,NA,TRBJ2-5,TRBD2,CAWSSGAYQETQYF,TGTGCCTGGAGTAGCGGGGCGTACCAAGAGACCCAGTACTTC
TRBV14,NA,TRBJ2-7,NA,CASSQAFGGVDEQYF,TGTGCCAGCAGCCAAGCATTCGGGGGCGTCGACGAGCAGTACTTC
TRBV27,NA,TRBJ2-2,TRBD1,CASSSPGTGFSTGELFF,TGTGCCAGCAGTTCCCCCGGGACAGGGTTTAGTACCGGGGAGCTGTTTTTT
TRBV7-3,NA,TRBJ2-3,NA,CASSLGWGSTDTQYF,TGTGCCAGCAGCTTAGGGTGGGGGAGCACAGATACGCAGTATTTT
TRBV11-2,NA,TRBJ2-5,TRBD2,CASSRAKGAGGDETQYF,TGTGCCAGCAGCCGGGCAAAGGGGGCGGGAGGGGATGAGACCCAGTACTTC
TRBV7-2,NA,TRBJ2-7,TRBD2,CASSSLAGGLYEQYF,TGTGCCAGCAGCTCCCTAGCGGGAGGCTTGTACGAGCAGTACTTC
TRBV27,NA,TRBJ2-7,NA,CASSFGPSYEQYF,TGTGCCAGCAGTTTCGGGCCCTCCTACGAGCAGTACTTC
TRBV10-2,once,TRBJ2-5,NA,CASRDFLGTRETQYF,TGCGCCAGCAGGGATTTTCTTGGGACGAGAGAGACCCAGTACTTC
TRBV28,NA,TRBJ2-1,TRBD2,CASSLRLAGNTEQFF,TGTGCCAGCAGTTTGAGACTAGCGGGAAACACTGAGCAGTTCTTC
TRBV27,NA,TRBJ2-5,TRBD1,CASSFDRGETQYF,TGTGCCAGCAGCTTCGACAGGGGGGAGACCCAGTACTTC
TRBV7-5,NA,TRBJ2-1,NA,CARSLNLGDTLQEREENNEQFF,TGTGCCAGAAGCTTAAATCTCGGGGATACACTCCAGGAGAGGGAGGAAAACAATGAGCAGTTCTTC
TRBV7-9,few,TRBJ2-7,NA,CASSSTATSSYEQYF,TGTGCCAGCAGCTCCACAGCGACGAGCTCCTACGAGCAGTACTTC
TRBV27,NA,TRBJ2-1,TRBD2,CASSLGASGITSYNEQFF,TGTGCCAGCAGTTTGGGGGCTAGCGGGATTACCTCCTACAATGAGCAGTTCTTC
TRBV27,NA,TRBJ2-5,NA,CASSLSRGDSVEVQETQYF,TGTGCCAGCAGTTTATCGCGGGGGGACAGCGTAGAAGTCCAAGAGACCCAGTACTTC
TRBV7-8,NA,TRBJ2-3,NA,CASSPKRTDTQYF,TGTGCCAGCAGCCCGAAGCGCACAGATACGCAGTATTTT
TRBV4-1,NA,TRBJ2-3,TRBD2,CASSQTENLAGVLDTQYF,TGCGCCAGCAGCCAAACCGAGAATCTAGCGGGAGTACTGGATACGCAGTATTTT
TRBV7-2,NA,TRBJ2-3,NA,CASSSRLAYTQYF,TGTGCCAGCAGCTCTCGGCTAGCGTATACGCAGTATTTT
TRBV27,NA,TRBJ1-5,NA,CASSSRGANQPQHF,TGTGCCAGCAGTTCACGGGGAGCGAATCAGCCCCAGCATTTT